A selection of T cell receptor beta chains follows, all from one sample in a study of CD8+CD57+ T cells in acquired aplastic anemia. MiXCR was run by TCRdb on the reads, yielding one entry per CDR3 protein. The sample has under 350,000 distinct CDR3 sequences, approximately 57% seen once. The material sequenced was sorted CD4+, CD8+, or CD8+CD57+ T cells (not recorded which) from PBMCs. Receptors were obtained from a human donor with severe aplastic anemia or a healthy control (not recorded which). CDR3s include the opening cysteine and the closing phenylalanine or tryptophan. The order of the fields is CDR3 length, D gene, clone size, J gene, V gene, CDR3 protein, CDR3 DNA. A D gene is named only where the DNA matches it firmly. Rows give clone size only sometimes, using once, few, many, or a class for an expanded clone.

length: 14; D: TRBD2; size: once; J: TRBJ2-2; V: TRBV20-1; CDR3: CSAQRSGGTGELFF; DNA: TGCAGTGCCCAAAGGAGCGGGGGCACCGGGGAGCTGTTTTTT
length: 13; D: .; size: many; J: TRBJ2-6; V: TRBV10-3; CDR3: CAASPSGANVLTF; DNA: TGTGCCGCAAGCCCCTCTGGGGCCAACGTCCTGACTTTC
length: 14; D: .; size: .; J: TRBJ1-5; V: TRBV7-8; CDR3: CASSQPDRNQPQHF; DNA: TGCGCCAGCAGCCAACCCGACAGGAATCAGCCCCAGCATTTT
length: 16; D: TRBD2; size: .; J: TRBJ2-3; V: TRBV11-1; CDR3: CASSQERGSSYNEQYF; DNA: TGCGCCAGCAGCCAGGAGCGGGGGAGCTCCTACAATGAGCAGTATTTT
length: 8; D: .; size: few; J: TRBJ2-3; V: TRBV29-1; CDR3: CSADTQYF; DNA: TGCAGCGCCGATACGCAGTATTTT
length: 12; D: .; size: many; J: TRBJ2-2; V: TRBV20-1; CDR3: CSTRRRDRKLFF; DNA: TGCAGTACCCGAAGAAGGGACCGCAAGCTGTTTTTT
length: 14; D: TRBD1; size: .; J: TRBJ2-7; V: TRBV15; CDR3: CATSRDRDRYEQYF; DNA: TGTGCCACCAGCAGAGATCGGGACAGGTACGAGCAGTACTTC
length: 15; D: .; size: many; J: TRBJ2-7; V: TRBV6-5; CDR3: CASSRPGLKAYEQYF; DNA: TGTGCCAGCAGTAGACCGGGACTTAAGGCCTACGAGCAGTACTTC
length: 16; D: .; size: .; J: TRBJ1-1; V: TRBV29-1; CDR3: CSGSHGSEGSGTEAFF; DNA: TGCAGCGGCAGCCACGGCAGTGAGGGCAGTGGAACTGAAGCTTTCTTT
length: 17; D: TRBD2; size: many; J: TRBJ2-5; V: TRBV6-5; CDR3: CASSYSSSSGGKETQYF; DNA: TGTGCCAGCAGTTACTCGAGTTCTAGCGGGGGCAAGGAGACCCAGTACTTC
length: 15; D: TRBD1; size: many; J: TRBJ2-7; V: TRBV19; CDR3: CASSRTGTGRDEQYF; DNA: TGTGCCAGTAGCCGAACCGGGACAGGGAGGGACGAGCAGTACTTC
length: 15; D: TRBD2; size: .; J: TRBJ2-1; V: TRBV2; CDR3: CASRITSGGGDEQFF; DNA: TGTGCCAGCAGGATCACTAGCGGGGGGGGGGATGAGCAGTTCTTC
length: 14; D: .; size: .; J: TRBJ2-1; V: TRBV3-1; CDR3: CASSPRGPYNEQFF; DNA: TGTGCCAGCAGCCCGCGGGGGCCTTACAATGAGCAGTTCTTC
length: 14; D: .; size: .; J: TRBJ1-1; V: TRBV4-1; CDR3: CASSQEQLNTEAFF; DNA: TGTGCCAGCAGCCAAGAACAGCTGAACACTGAAGCTTTCTTT
length: 14; D: .; size: .; J: TRBJ2-6; V: TRBV2; CDR3: CATTGSSGANVLTF; DNA: TGTGCCACGACGGGAAGCTCTGGGGCCAACGTCCTGACTTTC
length: 14; D: .; size: .; J: TRBJ1-4; V: TRBV2; CDR3: CASRGDGGWEKLFF; DNA: TGTGCCAGCCGGGGGGACGGGGGATGGGAAAAACTGTTTTTT
length: 15; D: .; size: few; J: TRBJ2-3; V: TRBV5-6; CDR3: CASSLGGAQADTQYF; DNA: TGTGCCAGCAGCTTGGGGGGGGCTCAGGCAGATACGCAGTATTTT
length: 12; D: .; size: few; J: TRBJ1-1; V: TRBV7-2; CDR3: CASSGDGPEAFF; DNA: TGTGCCAGCAGCGGGGACGGACCTGAAGCTTTCTTT
length: 15; D: TRBD1; size: .; J: TRBJ1-4; V: TRBV7-2; CDR3: CASSPRQGSDEKLFF; DNA: TGTGCCAGCAGCCCACGACAGGGGAGCGATGAAAAACTGTTTTTT
length: 14; D: .; size: .; J: TRBJ2-5; V: TRBV29-1; CDR3: CSVPKWGSQETQYF; DNA: TGCAGCGTCCCAAAGTGGGGGAGCCAAGAGACCCAGTACTTC
length: 15; D: TRBD1; size: many; J: TRBJ1-1; V: TRBV10-2; CDR3: CASSEWDRAGTEAFF; DNA: TGCGCCAGCAGTGAGTGGGACAGGGCGGGCACTGAAGCTTTCTTT
length: 15; D: .; size: .; J: TRBJ2-5; V: TRBV5-8; CDR3: CASSPQGQVGETQYF; DNA: TGTGCCAGCAGCCCCCAGGGGCAGGTTGGTGAGACCCAGTACTTC
length: 15; D: TRBD2; size: .; J: TRBJ2-5; V: TRBV7-7; CDR3: CASSLAGGPRETQYF; DNA: TGTGCTAGCAGCTTAGCGGGGGGGCCGCGAGAGACCCAGTACTTC
length: 13; D: TRBD1; size: .; J: TRBJ1-1; V: TRBV6-5; CDR3: CASTSLRQGEAFF; DNA: TGTGCCAGCACTTCCCTCAGACAGGGTGAAGCTTTCTTT
length: 15; D: TRBD1; size: .; J: TRBJ1-1; V: TRBV10-3; CDR3: CAISDRDRGNTEAFF; DNA: TGTGCCATCAGTGACCGGGACAGGGGGAACACTGAAGCTTTCTTT
length: 15; D: TRBD2; size: .; J: TRBJ2-1; V: TRBV19; CDR3: CASSPPNPGLAGQFF; DNA: TGTGCCAGTAGTCCACCCAACCCGGGACTAGCGGGACAGTTCTTC
length: 12; D: .; size: .; J: TRBJ2-7; V: TRBV7-2; CDR3: CASSPRVGEQYF; DNA: TGTGCCAGCAGCCCGAGAGTCGGCGAGCAGTACTTC
length: 15; D: .; size: many; J: TRBJ1-1; V: TRBV7-8; CDR3: CASSYPGEDGTEAFF; DNA: TGTGCCAGCAGCTATCCCGGGGAGGATGGCACTGAAGCTTTCTTT
length: 15; D: TRBD2; size: once; J: TRBJ2-2; V: TRBV11-3; CDR3: CASSPVGGASGELFF; DNA: TGTGCCAGCAGCCCAGTCGGGGGGGCCTCCGGGGAGCTGTTTTTT
length: 13; D: .; size: many; J: TRBJ1-1; V: TRBV12-3/TRBV12-4; CDR3: CASTRQQNTEAFF; DNA: TGTGCCAGCACCCGGCAGCAGAACACTGAAGCTTTCTTT
length: 14; D: .; size: .; J: TRBJ1-6; V: TRBV15; CDR3: CATSSRQENSPLHF; DNA: TGTGCCACCAGCAGCCGACAGGAAAATTCACCCCTCCACTTT
length: 16; D: .; size: .; J: TRBJ2-7; V: TRBV10-2; CDR3: CASSYSPPGDSSEQYF; DNA: TGTGCCAGCAGTTACAGTCCCCCAGGGGACTCAAGCGAGCAGTACTTC
length: 15; D: TRBD1; size: many; J: TRBJ2-7; V: TRBV7-9; CDR3: CASSRTGGRSYEQYF; DNA: TGTGCCAGCAGTCGTACAGGGGGCCGCTCCTACGAGCAGTACTTC
length: 16; D: TRBD1; size: .; J: TRBJ2-1; V: TRBV19; CDR3: CASSIGQGSSYNEQFF; DNA: TGTGCCAGTAGTATCGGACAGGGGAGCTCCTACAATGAGCAGTTCTTC
length: 16; D: TRBD2; size: .; J: TRBJ2-1; V: TRBV24-1; CDR3: CATSDTKREPYNEQFF; DNA: TGTGCCACCAGTGATACTAAGCGGGAGCCCTACAATGAGCAGTTCTTC
length: 14; D: .; size: .; J: TRBJ2-7; V: TRBV20-1; CDR3: CSAEVGTRSYEQYF; DNA: TGCAGTGCTGAAGTTGGCACCCGCTCCTACGAGCAGTACTTC
length: 16; D: .; size: .; J: TRBJ2-2; V: TRBV2; CDR3: CASSDYREMNTGELFF; DNA: TGTGCCAGCAGTGATTATCGGGAAATGAACACCGGGGAGCTGTTTTTT
length: 15; D: TRBD2; size: .; J: TRBJ2-1; V: TRBV20-1; CDR3: CSASTSGGNYNEQFF; DNA: TGCAGTGCTAGCACTAGCGGGGGGAATTACAATGAGCAGTTCTTC
length: 13; D: .; size: .; J: TRBJ2-3; V: TRBV10-3; CDR3: CAISGEGADTQYF; DNA: TGTGCCATCAGTGGGGAGGGGGCAGATACGCAGTATTTT
length: 13; D: .; size: .; J: TRBJ1-5; V: TRBV7-2; CDR3: CASSLAGEEAQHF; DNA: TGTGCCAGCAGCTTAGCGGGGGAGGAGGCCCAGCATTTT
length: 13; D: .; size: few; J: TRBJ2-4; V: TRBV6-2/TRBV6-3; CDR3: CASRITGYGIQYF; DNA: TGTGCCAGCAGAATCACAGGGTACGGCATTCAGTACTTC
length: 13; D: .; size: once; J: TRBJ2-1; V: TRBV7-3; CDR3: CASSPGISLERFF; DNA: TGTGCCAGCAGCCCCGGGATTAGCCTTGAGCGGTTCTTC
length: 15; D: TRBD1; size: .; J: TRBJ2-2; V: TRBV12-3/TRBV12-4; CDR3: CASRLSTGWAGELFF; DNA: TGTGCCAGCAGACTCTCGACAGGGTGGGCCGGGGAGCTGTTTTTT
length: 16; D: .; size: .; J: TRBJ2-7; V: TRBV5-4; CDR3: CASSSGVLRGFYEQYF; DNA: TGTGCCAGCAGCTCCGGGGTCCTTAGGGGATTCTACGAGCAGTACTTC
length: 15; D: TRBD1; size: .; J: TRBJ2-7; V: TRBV6-6; CDR3: CASSRDRAGTGELCF; DNA: TGTGCCAGCAGTAGGGACAGGGCTGGCACCGGGGAGCTGTGCTTC
length: 13; D: .; size: once; J: TRBJ1-5; V: TRBV2; CDR3: CASSGKGSQPQHF; DNA: TGTGCCAGCAGTGGAAAGGGAAGTCAGCCTCAGCATTTT
length: 15; D: .; size: .; J: TRBJ2-1; V: TRBV7-6; CDR3: CASSLLGVSYNEQFF; DNA: TGTGCCAGCAGCTTATTAGGAGTCTCCTACAATGAGCAGTTCTTC
length: 15; D: .; size: .; J: TRBJ1-1; V: TRBV20-1; CDR3: CSARDGKRVNTEAFF; DNA: TGCAGTGCTAGAGACGGGAAAAGGGTGAACACTGAAGCTTTCTTT
length: 15; D: TRBD1; size: few; J: TRBJ1-2; V: TRBV28; CDR3: CASIGPGQGVYGYTF; DNA: TGTGCCAGCATCGGACCTGGACAGGGGGTATATGGCTACACCTTC
length: 16; D: .; size: many; J: TRBJ2-7; V: TRBV6-6; CDR3: CASSYLTGLGAYEQYF; DNA: TGTGCCAGCAGTTACTTAACAGGGTTGGGCGCCTACGAGCAGTACTTC
length: 14; D: TRBD1; size: .; J: TRBJ2-2; V: TRBV24-1; CDR3: CATTDRRTTGELFF; DNA: TGTGCCACCACGGACAGGAGAACCACCGGGGAGCTGTTTTTT
length: 16; D: .; size: .; J: TRBJ2-7; V: TRBV20-1; CDR3: CSARERAETRLYEQYF; DNA: TGCAGTGCTAGAGAGCGGGCAGAAACTCGGTTGTACGAGCAGTACTTC
length: 13; D: .; size: many; J: TRBJ1-1; V: TRBV7-6; CDR3: CASSLSVNSEAFF; DNA: TGTGCCAGCAGCTTATCGGTGAATTCTGAAGCTTTCTTT
length: 14; D: .; size: .; J: TRBJ1-2; V: TRBV20-1; CDR3: CSAPSGISNYGYTF; DNA: TGCAGTGCCCCCTCAGGGATATCTAACTATGGCTACACCTTC
length: 13; D: TRBD1; size: few; J: TRBJ1-2; V: TRBV20-1; CDR3: CSVNVDRRYGYTF; DNA: TGCAGTGTCAATGTGGACAGGCGCTATGGCTACACCTTC
length: 14; D: .; size: .; J: TRBJ1-6; V: TRBV9; CDR3: CASSLREGFSPLHF; DNA: TGTGCCAGCAGCCTCAGGGAGGGGTTCTCACCCCTCCACTTT
length: 19; D: TRBD1; size: .; J: TRBJ2-3; V: TRBV7-7; CDR3: CASSAGTALKSVIPDTQYF; DNA: TGTGCTAGCAGCGCCGGGACAGCGTTAAAGTCGGTAATCCCGGATACGCAGTATTTT